One sample yielded the 16 T cell receptor beta chains listed below, sequenced in a study of T cell repertoires in cytomegalovirus infection. TCRdb fed the reads into MiXCR, producing one record per CDR3 protein. Seen here are approximately 1,000,000 distinct CDR3 sequences, approximately 31% observed once, and the top ten hold 13%. These receptors are not linked to any known antigen. Sample: cultured CD8+ T cells from PBMCs, taken from culture after CMV antigen stimulation. These receptors all stem from a human donor in good health (CMV status not recorded). Some clones in this sample may be carry-over from other donors' samples.

The chain joins TRBV9 to TRBJ1-5; D is possibly TRBD1 (6 bases). Trimming removed 2 bases at V and 4 bases at J, with 10 bases between. CDR1 and CDR2 from the germline V gene are SGDLS and YYNGEE. The CDR3 covers 14 residues. Written as DNA, the CDR3 is TGTGCCAGCAGCGTCTCACAGGGTAATCAGCCCCAGCATTTT. Translated, it gives CASSVSQGNQPQHF.

V gene TRBV7-6 combines with J gene TRBJ1-6; D unresolved. The V gene lost 8 bases and the J gene lost 6 bases, with 14 bases spanning the gap. This CDR3 has 14 amino acids. CDR1 is SGHVS and CDR2 is FNYEAQ in the germline V gene. CDR3 DNA sequence: TGTGCCAGCGGCTGGGAGGGTCTTAATTCACCCCTCCACTTT. This codes for CASGWEGLNSPLHF.

This clonotype was counted only a few times. The V call is TRBV7-2, the J call TRBJ2-7, with D unresolved. V lost 7 bases, J lost 3 bases, and 13 bases lay in between. In germline, CDR1 is SGHTA, CDR2 FQGNSA. The CDR3 has 13 amino acids. As DNA, the CDR3 is TGTGCCAGCACCCCTGGACGGCACTACGAGCAGTACTTC. It specifies CASTPGRHYEQYF. Full variable domain (outside the CDR3, taken from reference TRBV7-2 and TRBJ2-7): GAGVSQSPSNKVTEKGKDVELRCDPISGHTALYWYRQSLGQGLEFLIYFQGNSAPDKSGLPSDRFSAERTGGSVSTLTIQRTQQEDSAVYLCASTPGRHYEQYFGPGTRLTVT.

The chain employs TRBV7-8 and TRBJ1-1; D gene ambiguous. V was cut by 5 bases and J by 4 bases, with 26 bases left in between. The CDR3 runs to 18 residues. The germline gives CDR1 SGHVS, CDR2 FQNEAQ. The CDR3 sequence is CASSANVELGSVGTEAFF. In DNA, the CDR3 is TGTGCCAGCAGCGCAAACGTCGAGTTGGGGTCGGTCGGCACTGAAGCTTTCTTT. The variable domain in full, with the rest retrieved from reference TRBV7-8 and TRBJ1-1, is GAGVSQSPRYKVAKRGQDVALRCDPISGHVSLFWYQQALGQGPEFLTYFQNEAQLDKSGLPSDRFFAERPEGSVSTLKIQRTQQEDSAVYLCASSANVELGSVGTEAFFGQGTRLTVV.

This chain links TRBV27 with TRBJ2-1, with D possibly matching TRBD2 (6 bases). This CDR3 spans 13 amino acids. V was trimmed by 8 bases and J by 7 bases, leaving 15 bases between them. CDR1 is MNHEY, CDR2 SMNVEV, per germline (reference sequence). The CDR3 DNA sequence: TGTGCCAGCTCGGCCGGGGGTGTTAATGAGCAGTTCTTC. Its translation is CASSAGGVNEQFF.

The gene calls are TRBV5-6 and TRBJ2-7; a weak D match, TRBD2 (5 bases). V dropped 2 bases and J dropped 5 bases, with 11 bases sitting between them. The germline CDR1 and CDR2 sequences are SGHDT and YYEEEE. The CDR3 is 13 amino acids. CDR3 DNA sequence: TGTGCCAGCAGCTTCGAGGGAGTCAACGAGCAGTACGTC. Its translation is CASSFEGVNEQYV.

Ten or more counts support this clonotype. This sequence joins TRBV12-3 or TRBV12-4 and TRBJ2-1; 7 bases are shared with TRBD1. The trim removed 5 bases at V and 8 bases at J, leaving 6 bases unmatched. The CDR3 sequence is 13 residues long. The CDR3 protein is CASSLGGSDEQFF. CDR3 nucleotide sequence: TGTGCCAGCAGTCTAGGGGGCTCCGATGAGCAGTTCTTC.

At least ten counts were recorded for this clonotype. The gene calls are TRBV7-2 and TRBJ1-2; D might be TRBD1 (5 bases). Germline V gives CDR1 SGHTA, CDR2 FQGNSA. The V end was cut by 1 base, the J end by 6 bases, with 12 bases between. The CDR3 totals 14 residues. CDR3: CASSLELGGDGYTF. The DNA for the CDR3 is TGTGCCAGCAGCTTAGAGTTGGGGGGGGATGGCTACACCTTC.

This clonotype turned up a few times. CDR3 loop: CATRTVGETQYF. The CDR3 nucleotides read TGTGCCACGCGGACGGTGGGGGAGACCCAGTACTTC. The chain has TRBV6-2 or TRBV6-3 and TRBJ2-5; D ambiguous. The CDR3 spans 12 residues. CDR1 is MNHEY, CDR2 SVGEGT, per germline. The germline V and J ends were trimmed by 10 bases and 5 bases, with 14 bases remaining between them.

V is TRBV28 and J is TRBJ1-2; possible D gene TRBD1, 5 bases. Germline values: CDR1 MDHEN, CDR2 SYDVKM. V was trimmed by 3 bases and J by 8 bases, leaving 13 bases between them. CDR3 length equals 13 residues. This chain's CDR3 is CASSFGTPGGYTF. The CDR3 nucleotides are TGTGCCAGCAGTTTCGGGACGCCGGGAGGCTACACCTTC.

The gene calls are TRBV4-1 and TRBJ1-5, with a tentative D call TRBD1 (5 bases). CDR1 and CDR2 (germline): MGHRA, YSYEKL. This CDR3 has 16 amino acids. The V end lost 1 base, the J end lost 0 bases, and 10 bases lay between the germline ends. The CDR3 region has the DNA TGCGCCAGCAGCCAAGGGGGGATGTATAGCAATCAGCCCCAGCATTTT. It translates to CASSQGGMYSNQPQHF.

There are many counts of this clonotype. The chain employs TRBV7-6 and TRBJ2-7; 7 nucleotides agree with TRBD1. J lost 4 bases, V lost 4 bases, and 4 bases had no gene match. The germline CDR1 and CDR2 sequences are SGHVS and FNYEAQ. CDR3 length: 13 residues. Here the CDR3 DNA reads TGTGCCAGCAGCTCGGACAGGACTTACGAGCAGTACGTC. Amino acids: CASSSDRTYEQYV.

This clonotype has a count of ten or more. J is TRBJ1-5 and V is TRBV7-8; 11 bases are a match to TRBD1. Germline V gene lookup returns CDR1 SGHVS and CDR2 FQNEAQ. Trimming removed 2 bases from V and 2 bases from J; junction bases left unmatched: 17. The CDR3 covers 21 residues. The CDR3 DNA follows: TGTGCCAGCAGCTTACCTGCCTACCCGGGACAGGGGGAATTGGGCAATCAGCCCCAGCATTTT. This encodes CASSLPAYPGQGELGNQPQHF.

This clonotype was seen more than once but under ten times. This chain connects TRBV10-3 to TRBJ2-6, with D maybe TRBD1 (5 bases). Per the germline V gene, CDR1 is ENHRY and CDR2 is SYGVKD. V shed 6 bases and J shed 4 bases, with 16 bases lying between them. This CDR3 region has 16 residues. The DNA of the CDR3 is TGTGCCATCAGCAGGACAACCGAGAGGGGGGCCAACGTCCTGACTTTC. It is translated as CAISRTTERGANVLTF.

This clonotype was counted ten times or more. This chain connects TRBV7-8 to TRBJ2-3; 10 nucleotides agree with TRBD1. Looked up from germline, CDR1 is SGHVS and CDR2 is FQNEAQ. With V trimmed by 5 bases and J by 4 bases, 9 bases remained unmatched. The length of the CDR3 is 16 residues. CDR3 residues: CASSTGQGESADTQYF. In DNA, the CDR3 is TGTGCCAGCAGCACTGGACAGGGGGAGTCGGCAGATACGCAGTATTTT.

This clonotype was counted between two and nine times. This sequence joins TRBV7-8 and TRBJ1-2; D is unresolved. Germline V gene sequence: CDR1 SGHVS, CDR2 FQNEAQ. This CDR3 spans 12 amino acids. V was trimmed by 5 bases and J by 8 bases, leaving 12 bases between them. CDR3 loop: CASSDRKWGYTF. Written as DNA, the CDR3 is TGTGCCAGCAGCGACCGGAAATGGGGCTACACCTTC.